This TCR beta chain was retrieved from a study of cytomegalovirus exposure and HLA in healthy donors. Study-wide context: Caucasian-associated ancestry cluster membership applied to 75% to 85% of approximately 420 genotyped donors.

PCR used 60 Vbeta primers and 13 Jbeta primers. The protocol was immunoSEQ multiplex PCR, while the TCRdb copy is restricted to in-frame clones and leaves out a portion. The data hold 140,000 or so clones, with roughly 84% observed a single time. Findings and limits, study-wide: By a later analysis, the bulk of CMV-associated TCR beta chains appeared HLA-restricted.

On this clone: Its target is unknown.

From germline, CDR1 is SGHNT and CDR2 YYREEE (reference sequence). V lost 4 bases to trimming and J lost 5 bases; unmatched junction nucleotides: 2. The CDR3 runs to 13 residues. Sequencing was done on a sample of PBMCs. The chain employs TRBV5-4 and TRBJ2-5, with TRBD1 matching 10 bases. The sequence was collected from a boy aged 2-9 years in good health and CMV-seronegative. CDR3 sequence reads: CASSRDRGETQYF. CDR3 nucleotides: TGTGCCAGCAGCCGGGACAGGGGTGAGACCCAGTACTTC.